This record concerns one T cell receptor (beta chain) sequence. Antigen specificity is unknown. These data belong to a study of T cell repertoires in aging, cancer and after chemotherapy. Study-level background: Six age groups, ranging from 30 or younger to 70 or older, included the donors. Glioblastoma patients receiving temozolomide-based therapy gave paired samples before and after chemotherapy.

Peripheral blood genomic DNA, not sorted cells or RNA, was the template. TRB rearrangements spanning V, D and J were amplified using mixed TRB-A/B primers. TCRdb re-analysed the multiplex PCR reads in MiXCR, keeping a single row per CDR3 protein. This sample has around 2,000 distinct CDR3 sequences; approximately 15% occur once, and the top ten carry approximately 5%. The study's findings and limits: In each cancer cohort, median generation probability increased across chemotherapy, suggesting thymic output rebounded.

Trimming stripped 5 bases from V and 6 bases from J, with 13 bases between. This CDR3 region has 14 residues. Germline loops: CDR1 MDHEN, CDR2 SYDVKM. The TCR sequence derives from a human donor with a solid tumor. The sequencing input was blood. This sequence joins TRBV28 and TRBJ1-4, with a possible D match to TRBD1 (5 bases). In DNA form, the CDR3 reads TGTGCCAGCAGTCCCGGGGGAAGGGATGAAAAACTGTTTTTT. Its translation is CASSPGGRDEKLFF. Full variable domain (rest looked up from reference TRBV28 and TRBJ1-4): DVKVTQSSRYLVKRTGEKVFLECVQDMDHENMFWYRQDPGLGLRLIYFSYDVKMKEKGDIPEGYSVSREKKERFSLILESASTNQTSMYLCASSPGGRDEKLFFGSGTQLSVL.